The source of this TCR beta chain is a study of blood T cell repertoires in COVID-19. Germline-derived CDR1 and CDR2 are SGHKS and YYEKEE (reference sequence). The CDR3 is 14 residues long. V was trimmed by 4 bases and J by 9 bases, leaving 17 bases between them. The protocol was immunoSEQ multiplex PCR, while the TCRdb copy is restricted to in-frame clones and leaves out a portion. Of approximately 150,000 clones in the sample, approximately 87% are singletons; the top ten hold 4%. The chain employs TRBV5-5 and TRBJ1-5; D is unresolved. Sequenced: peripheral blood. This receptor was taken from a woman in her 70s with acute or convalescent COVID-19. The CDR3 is CASSPDGWGGPQHF. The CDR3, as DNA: TGTGCCAGCAGCCCGGACGGATGGGGAGGGCCCCAGCATTTT.